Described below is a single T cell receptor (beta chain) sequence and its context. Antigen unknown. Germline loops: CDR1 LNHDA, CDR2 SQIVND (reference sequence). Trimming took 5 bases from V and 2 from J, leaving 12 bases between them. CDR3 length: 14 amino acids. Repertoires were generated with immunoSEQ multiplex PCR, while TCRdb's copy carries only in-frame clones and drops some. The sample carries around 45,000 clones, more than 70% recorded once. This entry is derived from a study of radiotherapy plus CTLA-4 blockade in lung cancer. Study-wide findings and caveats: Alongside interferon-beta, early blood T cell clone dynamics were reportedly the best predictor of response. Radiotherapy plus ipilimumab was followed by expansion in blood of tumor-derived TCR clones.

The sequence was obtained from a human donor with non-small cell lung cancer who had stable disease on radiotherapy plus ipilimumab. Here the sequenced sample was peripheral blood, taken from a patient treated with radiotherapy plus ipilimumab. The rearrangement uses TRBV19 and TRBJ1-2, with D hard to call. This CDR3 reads CASSLGGKNYGYTF. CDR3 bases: TGTGCCAGTAGTCTGGGTGGGAAGAACTATGGCTACACCTTC.